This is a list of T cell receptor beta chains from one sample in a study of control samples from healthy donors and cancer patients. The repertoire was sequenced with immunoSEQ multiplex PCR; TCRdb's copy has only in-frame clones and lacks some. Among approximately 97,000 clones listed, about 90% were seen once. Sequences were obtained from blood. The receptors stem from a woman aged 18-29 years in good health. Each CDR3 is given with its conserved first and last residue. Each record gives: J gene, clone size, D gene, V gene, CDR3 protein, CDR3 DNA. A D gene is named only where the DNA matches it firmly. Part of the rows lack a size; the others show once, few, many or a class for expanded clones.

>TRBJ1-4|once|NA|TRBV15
CATSRGVGEKLFF
TGTGCCACCAGCAGAGGGGTGGGTGAAAAACTGTTTTTT
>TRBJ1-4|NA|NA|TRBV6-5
CASMLGATNEKLFF
TGTGCCAGCATGCTCGGTGCAACTAATGAAAAACTGTTTTTT
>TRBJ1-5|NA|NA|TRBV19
CATGGESNQPQHF
TGTGCCACTGGGGGTGAGAGCAATCAGCCCCAGCATTTT
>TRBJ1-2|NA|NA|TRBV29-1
CSVFLYGYTF
TGCAGCGTTTTCCTCTATGGCTACACCTTC
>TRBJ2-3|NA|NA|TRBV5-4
CASSLTSLDTQYF
TGTGCCAGCAGCTTGACTAGCTTAGATACGCAGTATTTT
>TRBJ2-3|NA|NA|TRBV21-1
CASSTSGSTDTQYF
TGTGCCAGCAGCACTAGCGGGAGCACAGATACGCAGTATTTT
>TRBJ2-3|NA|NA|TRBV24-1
CATSDPTGEGSDTQYF
TGTGCCACCAGTGACCCGACAGGGGAGGGGTCAGATACGCAGTATTTT
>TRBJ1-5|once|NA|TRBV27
CASSLILGANQPQHF
TGTGCCAGCAGTTTAATACTTGGGGCCAATCAGCCCCAGCATTTT
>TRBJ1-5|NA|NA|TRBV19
CASSIFDSSTTNQPQHF
TGTGCCAGTAGTATATTCGACAGCTCTACGACTAATCAGCCCCAGCATTTT
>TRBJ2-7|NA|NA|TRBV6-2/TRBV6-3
CASSYGQYLTYEQYF
TGTGCCAGCAGTTACGGGCAGTACCTTACCTACGAGCAGTACTTC
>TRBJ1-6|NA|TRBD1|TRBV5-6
CASSLRGGGALPLHF
TGTGCCAGCAGCTTGAGAGGGGGCGGGGCATTGCCCCTCCACTTT
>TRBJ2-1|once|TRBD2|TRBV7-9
CASRLGLAGDYNEQFF
TGTGCCAGCAGACTCGGGCTAGCGGGGGACTACAATGAGCAGTTCTTC
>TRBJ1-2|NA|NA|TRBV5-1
CASSLEGVASYGYTF
TGCGCCAGCAGCTTGGAGGGGGTCGCTTCCTATGGCTACACCTTC
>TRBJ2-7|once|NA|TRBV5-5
CASSLRELLREQYF
TGTGCCAGCAGCCTCAGGGAATTACTACGCGAGCAGTACTTC
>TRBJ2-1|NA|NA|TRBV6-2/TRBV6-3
CASSYFAGGLRSYNEQFF
TGTGCCAGCAGTTACTTCGCCGGGGGACTCCGCTCCTACAATGAGCAGTTCTTC
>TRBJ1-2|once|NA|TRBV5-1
CASSLVSGEYGYTF
TGCGCCAGCAGCTTGGTTTCCGGGGAGTATGGCTACACCTTC
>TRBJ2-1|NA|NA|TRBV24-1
CATSLQYNEQFF
TGTGCCACCAGTTTGCAGTACAATGAGCAGTTCTTC
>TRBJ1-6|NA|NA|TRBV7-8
CASSLVQGDSPLHF
TGTGCCAGCAGCTTAGTTCAGGGAGATTCACCCCTCCACTTT
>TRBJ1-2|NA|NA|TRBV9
CASSVTTGNYGYTF
TGTGCCAGCAGCGTCACAACAGGAAACTATGGCTACACCTTC